The 2 T cell receptor beta chains reported below all come from one sample, sequenced in a study of shared clonotypes between healthy human individuals. Only in-frame clones appear in the TCRdb table, and some are missing; sequencing was by immunoSEQ multiplex PCR. The sample holds about 2.2 million clones, about 92% seen once. The naive CD8 fraction comprised CD45RO-negative cells positively selected for CCR7 and excluded terminally differentiated effector memory CD45RA+ cells. Sample: naive CD8+ T cells from PBMCs. The receptors stem from a man aged 18 to 35 in good health. Some clones in this sample may be carry-over from other donors' samples.

The V gene is TRBV11-2, the J gene TRBJ2-7, with D possibly TRBD2 on 6 matching bases. The CDR3 sequence is 16 residues long. Germline V gene data show CDR1 as SGHAT and CDR2 as FQNNGV. With 1 base removed from V and 2 bases from J, the gap between germline ends came to 15 bases. The CDR3 DNA sequence: TGTGCCAGCAGCTTAGCACCGACACTAGCTCCCTACGAGCAGTACTTC. Its translation: CASSLAPTLAPYEQYF.

The J gene is TRBJ1-6, the V gene TRBV5-1; possibly TRBD1 for D (5 bases). Germline V gives CDR1 SGHRS, CDR2 YFSETQ. V gave up 6 bases and J gave up 5 bases, with 18 bases separating them. CDR3 length: 16 amino acids. The CDR3 DNA sequence: TGCGCCAGCATCTGGGGGATACTCCATCATAATTCACCCCTCCACTTT. This encodes CASIWGILHHNSPLHF.